This T cell receptor (beta chain) was documented in a study of Tregs in tolerant kidney transplant recipients. Study-level findings and limits: The most relevant donor-specific Treg TCRbeta repertoire apparently came from expansion with activated donor B cells.

The table lists this clone with many counts. Its antigen is unknown. Thawed PBMCs were FACS-sorted into unstimulated CD4+CD25+CD127- regulatory T cells, CD4+CD25- non-regulatory cells, CD4 and CD8 cells. Assay: immunoSEQ multiplex PCR; the TCRdb copy retains only in-frame clones and omits some. Seen here are approximately 65,000 clones, over 80% observed once, and the top ten hold 3.5% to 5.5%. J was trimmed by 12 bases and V by 1 base; bases with no gene match: 7. The CDR3 loop spans 16 amino acids. Germline V gene sequence: CDR1 SGHDN, CDR2 FVKESK. The chain uses TRBV14 and TRBJ2-1; 15 positions match TRBD2. The TCR comes from a human donor in good health. The sequencing input was CD4+ T cells from blood. The CDR3 region is CASSQAGTSGRRGQFF. CDR3 nucleotide sequence: TGTGCCAGCAGCCAAGCCGGGACTAGCGGGAGGCGTGGGCAGTTCTTC.